This T cell receptor beta chain appears in the sequencing data of a study of beta chain features in type 1 diabetes. CD45RO/CCR7/CD25/CD127/CD95/CD27 separated CD4+ naive, central memory, regulatory and stem cell-like memory cells by sorting. What was sequenced were expressed TCRB transcripts, since all of the isolated RNA had been reverse transcribed. Average reads for naive, central memory and regulatory T cell samples were about 3.57 million. Libraries were prepared by immunoSEQ multiplex PCR; TCRdb keeps only in-frame clonotypes and omits some of them. Of almost 350,000 clones in the sample, 15% to 20% were seen once. The germline CDR1 and CDR2 sequences are LGHNT and FRNRAP. Trimming at V came to 3 bases and at J to 7 bases, leaving 9 bases not matched to a gene. This CDR3 spans 16 amino acids. A word on this clone: Its target is not known.

Study results and caveats: Resolution of whether HLA type affects TCRB rearrangement was not achieved here. Researchers cautioned that cDNA sequencing could over-represent cells with high TCR expression.

The chain has TRBV12-5 and TRBJ2-4; 10 bases are a match to TRBD1. The receptor's source is a young woman in good health. Sequences were obtained from naive CD4+ T cells from blood. In DNA, the CDR3 is TGTGCTAGTGGTTTACCCTGGGACAGGGGTGGGAACATTCAGTACTTC. It codes for CASGLPWDRGGNIQYF. The full variable domain, with the rest looked up from reference TRBV12-5 and TRBJ2-4, is DARVTQTPRHKVTEMGQEVTMRCQPILGHNTVFWYRQTMMQGLELLAYFRNRAPLDDSGMPKDRFSAEMPDATLATLKIQPSEPRDSAVYFCASGLPWDRGGNIQYFGAGTRLSVL.